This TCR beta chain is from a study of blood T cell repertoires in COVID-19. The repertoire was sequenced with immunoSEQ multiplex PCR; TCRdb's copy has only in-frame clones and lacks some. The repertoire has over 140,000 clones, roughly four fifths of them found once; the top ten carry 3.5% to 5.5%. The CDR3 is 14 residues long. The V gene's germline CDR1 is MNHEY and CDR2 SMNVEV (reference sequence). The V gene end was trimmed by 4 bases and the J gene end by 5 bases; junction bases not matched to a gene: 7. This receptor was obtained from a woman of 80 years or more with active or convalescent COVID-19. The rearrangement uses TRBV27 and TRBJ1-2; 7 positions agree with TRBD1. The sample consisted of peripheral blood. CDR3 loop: CASSSGQPLYGYTF. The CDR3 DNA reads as TGTGCCAGCAGTTCGGGACAGCCATTATATGGCTACACCTTC.